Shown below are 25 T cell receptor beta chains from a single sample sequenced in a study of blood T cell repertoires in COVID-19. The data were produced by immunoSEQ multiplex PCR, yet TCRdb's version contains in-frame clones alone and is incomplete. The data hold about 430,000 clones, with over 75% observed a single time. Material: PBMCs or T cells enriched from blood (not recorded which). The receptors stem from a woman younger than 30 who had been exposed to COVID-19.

The CDR3 DNA reads TGTGCCAGCACCGAAGGTCAAGTCTGGAGGGGCACTGAAGCTTTCTTT. Encoded protein: CASTEGQVWRGTEAFF. The chain links TRBV4-2 to TRBJ1-1, with a possible D match to TRBD1 (5 bases). V shed 7 bases and J shed 4 bases, with 22 bases lying between them. The length of the CDR3 is 16 residues. Germline CDR1 and CDR2: LGHNA and YNFKEQ.

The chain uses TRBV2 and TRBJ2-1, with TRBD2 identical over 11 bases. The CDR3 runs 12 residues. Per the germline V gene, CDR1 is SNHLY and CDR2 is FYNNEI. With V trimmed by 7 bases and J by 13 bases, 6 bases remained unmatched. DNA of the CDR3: TGTGCCAGCAAGACTAGCGGGATCCCTCAGTTCTTC. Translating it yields CASKTSGIPQFF.

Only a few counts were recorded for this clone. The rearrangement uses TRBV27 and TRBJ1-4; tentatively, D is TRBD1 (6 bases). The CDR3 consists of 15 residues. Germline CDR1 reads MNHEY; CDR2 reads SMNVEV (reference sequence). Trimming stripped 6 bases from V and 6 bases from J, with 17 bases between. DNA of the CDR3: TGTGCCAGCAGGGCTTGGGGGGGCGGAGATGAAAAACTGTTTTTT. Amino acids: CASRAWGGGDEKLFF.

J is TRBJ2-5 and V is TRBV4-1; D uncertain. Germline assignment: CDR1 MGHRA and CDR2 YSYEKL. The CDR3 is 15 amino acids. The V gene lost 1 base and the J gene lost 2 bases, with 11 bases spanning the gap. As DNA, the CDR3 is TGCGCCAGCAGCCAAGTAATCGGGTCACAAGAGACCCAGTACTTC. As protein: CASSQVIGSQETQYF.

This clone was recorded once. The CDR3 here is CASSLSPDNEQFF. Here the CDR3 DNA reads TGCGCCAGCAGCTTGTCCCCGGACAATGAGCAGTTCTTC. The chain links TRBV5-1 to TRBJ2-1; D is undetermined. Germline V lookup: CDR1 SGHRS, CDR2 YFSETQ. V lost 1 base and J 5 bases, leaving 7 bases between the germline ends. This CDR3 is 13 amino acids long.

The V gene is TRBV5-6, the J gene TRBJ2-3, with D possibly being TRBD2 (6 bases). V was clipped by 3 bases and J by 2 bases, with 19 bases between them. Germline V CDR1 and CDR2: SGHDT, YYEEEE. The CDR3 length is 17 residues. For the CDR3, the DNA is TGTGCCAGCAGCTACCACCCTAGCGTCCCTTCCACAGATACGCAGTATTTT. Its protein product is CASSYHPSVPSTDTQYF.

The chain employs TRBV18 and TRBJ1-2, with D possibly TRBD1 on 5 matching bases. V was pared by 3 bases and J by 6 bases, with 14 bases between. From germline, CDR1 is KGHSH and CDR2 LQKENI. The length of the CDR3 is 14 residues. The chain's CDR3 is CASSPGGGGNGYTF. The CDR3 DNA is TGTGCCAGCTCACCCGGCGGGGGAGGGAATGGCTACACCTTC. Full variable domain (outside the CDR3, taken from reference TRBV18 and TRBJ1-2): NAGVMQNPRHLVRRRGQEARLRCSPMKGHSHVYWYRQLPEEGLKFMVYLQKENIIDESGMPKERFSAEFPKEGPSILRIQQVVRGDSAAYFCASSPGGGGNGYTFGSGTRLTVV.

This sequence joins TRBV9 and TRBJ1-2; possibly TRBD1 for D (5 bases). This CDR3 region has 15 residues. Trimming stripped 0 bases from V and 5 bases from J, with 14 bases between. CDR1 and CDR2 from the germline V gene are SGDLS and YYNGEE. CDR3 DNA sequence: TGTGCCAGCAGCGTAGACCACGACAGCCTGTATGGCTACACCTTC. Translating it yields CASSVDHDSLYGYTF.

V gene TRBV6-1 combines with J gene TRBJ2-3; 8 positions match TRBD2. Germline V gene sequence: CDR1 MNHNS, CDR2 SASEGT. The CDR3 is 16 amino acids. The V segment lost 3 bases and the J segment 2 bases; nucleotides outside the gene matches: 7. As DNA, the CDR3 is TGTGCCAGCAGTGATCGTAGCGGGGCTACCACAGATACGCAGTATTTT. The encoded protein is CASSDRSGATTDTQYF.

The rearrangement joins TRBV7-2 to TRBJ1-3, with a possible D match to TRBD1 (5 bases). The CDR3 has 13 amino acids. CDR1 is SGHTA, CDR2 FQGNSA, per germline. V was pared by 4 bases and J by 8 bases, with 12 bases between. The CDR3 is CASSSGSLDTIYF. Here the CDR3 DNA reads TGTGCCAGCAGCTCAGGGTCCCTTGACACCATATATTTT.

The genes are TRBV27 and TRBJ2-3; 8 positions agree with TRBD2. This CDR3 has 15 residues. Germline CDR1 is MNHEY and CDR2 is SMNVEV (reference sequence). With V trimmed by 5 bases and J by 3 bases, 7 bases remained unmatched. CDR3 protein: CASSTSSGLTDTQYF. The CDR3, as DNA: TGTGCCAGCAGTACCTCTAGCGGGTTAACAGATACGCAGTATTTT.

The CDR3 DNA follows: TGCGCCAGCAGCTCCCTTAACAGGGGTGGTCCCACAGATACGCAGTATTTT. This translates into CASSSLNRGGPTDTQYF. The chain recombines TRBV5-1 with TRBJ2-3, with TRBD1 identical over 7 bases. CDR1 SGHRS and CDR2 YFSETQ come from the germline V gene. The CDR3 runs 17 residues. V trimming: 3 bases; J trimming: 2 bases; junction bases outside the gene matches: 12.

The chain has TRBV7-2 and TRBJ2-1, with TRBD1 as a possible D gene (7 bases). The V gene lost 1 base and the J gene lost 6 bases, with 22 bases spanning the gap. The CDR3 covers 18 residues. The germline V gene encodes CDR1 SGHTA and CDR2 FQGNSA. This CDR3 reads CASSLGDGRGGFLNEQFF. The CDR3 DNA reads TGTGCCAGCAGCTTAGGGGACGGGAGAGGGGGCTTTCTCAATGAGCAGTTCTTC. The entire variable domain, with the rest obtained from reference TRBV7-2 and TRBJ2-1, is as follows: GAGVSQSPSNKVTEKGKDVELRCDPISGHTALYWYRQSLGQGLEFLIYFQGNSAPDKSGLPSDRFSAERTGGSVSTLTIQRTQQEDSAVYLCASSLGDGRGGFLNEQFFGPGTRLTVL.

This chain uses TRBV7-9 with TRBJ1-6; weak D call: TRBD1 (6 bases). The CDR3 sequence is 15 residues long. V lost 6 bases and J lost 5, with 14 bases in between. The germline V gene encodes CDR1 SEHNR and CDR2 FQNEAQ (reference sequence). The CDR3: CASREQGGDNSPLHF. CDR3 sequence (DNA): TGTGCCAGCAGAGAACAGGGTGGTGATAATTCACCCCTCCACTTT.

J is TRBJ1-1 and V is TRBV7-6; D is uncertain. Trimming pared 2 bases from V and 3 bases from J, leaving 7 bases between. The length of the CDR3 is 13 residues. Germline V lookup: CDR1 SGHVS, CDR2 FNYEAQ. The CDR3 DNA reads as TGTGCCAGCAGCTTACAGCGGTACACTGAAGCTTTCTTT. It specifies CASSLQRYTEAFF.

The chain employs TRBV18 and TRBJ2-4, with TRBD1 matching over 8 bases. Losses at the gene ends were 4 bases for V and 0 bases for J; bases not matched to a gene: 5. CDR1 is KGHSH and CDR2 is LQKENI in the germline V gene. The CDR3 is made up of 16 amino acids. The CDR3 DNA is TGTGCCAGCTCACTCATGGACAGGGTAGCCAAAAACATTCAGTACTTC. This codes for CASSLMDRVAKNIQYF.

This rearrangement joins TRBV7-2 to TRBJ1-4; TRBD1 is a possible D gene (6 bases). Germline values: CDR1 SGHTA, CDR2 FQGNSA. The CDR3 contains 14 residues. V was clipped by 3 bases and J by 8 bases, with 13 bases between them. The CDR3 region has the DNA TGTGCCAGCAGCTTGACAGGAGAGGGAGAAAAACTGTTTTTT. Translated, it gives CASSLTGEGEKLFF.

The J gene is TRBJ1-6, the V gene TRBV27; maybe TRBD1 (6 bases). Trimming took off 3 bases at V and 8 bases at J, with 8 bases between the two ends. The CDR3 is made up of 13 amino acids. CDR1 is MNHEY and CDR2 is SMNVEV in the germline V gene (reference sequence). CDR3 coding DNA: TGTGCCAGCAGTTTGCAGGGGTATTCACCCCTCCACTTT. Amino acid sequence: CASSLQGYSPLHF.

The CDR3 region is CASSLPGQWLTEAFF. CDR3 DNA sequence: TGTGCCAGCAGCTTACCGGGACAGTGGTTAACTGAAGCTTTCTTT. V is TRBV7-9 and J is TRBJ1-1; 7 bases line up with TRBD1. CDR1 and CDR2 from the germline V gene are SEHNR and FQNEAQ (reference sequence). Trimming removed 2 bases from V and 5 bases from J; junction bases left unmatched: 8. The CDR3 has 15 amino acids.

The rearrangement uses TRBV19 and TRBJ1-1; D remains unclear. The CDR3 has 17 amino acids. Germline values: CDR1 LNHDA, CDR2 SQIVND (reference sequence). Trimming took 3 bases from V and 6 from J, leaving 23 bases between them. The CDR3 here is CASSIRTVGRLGAEAFF. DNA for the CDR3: TGTGCCAGTAGTATTAGAACAGTCGGGCGTCTCGGGGCTGAAGCTTTCTTT.

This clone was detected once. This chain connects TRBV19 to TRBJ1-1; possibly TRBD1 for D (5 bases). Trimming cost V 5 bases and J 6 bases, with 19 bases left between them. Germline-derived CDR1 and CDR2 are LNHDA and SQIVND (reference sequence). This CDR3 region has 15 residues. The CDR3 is CASSPREGVESEAFF. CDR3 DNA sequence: TGTGCCAGTAGTCCCAGGGAAGGGGTAGAGTCTGAAGCTTTCTTT.

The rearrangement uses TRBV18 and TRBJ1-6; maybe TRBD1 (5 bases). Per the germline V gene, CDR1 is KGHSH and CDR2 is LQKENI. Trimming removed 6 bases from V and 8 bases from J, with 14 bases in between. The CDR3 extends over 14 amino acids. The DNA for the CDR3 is TGTGCCAGCTCGGCGGCGGGGGGTGATTCACCCCTCCACTTT. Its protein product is CASSAAGGDSPLHF.

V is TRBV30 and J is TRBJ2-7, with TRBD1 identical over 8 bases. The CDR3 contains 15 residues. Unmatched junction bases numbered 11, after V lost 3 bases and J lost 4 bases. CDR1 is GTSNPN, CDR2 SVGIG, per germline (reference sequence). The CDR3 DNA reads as TGTGCCTGGAGACCCCGGGGGCAGGGGGCTTACGAGCAGTACTTC. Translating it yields CAWRPRGQGAYEQYF.

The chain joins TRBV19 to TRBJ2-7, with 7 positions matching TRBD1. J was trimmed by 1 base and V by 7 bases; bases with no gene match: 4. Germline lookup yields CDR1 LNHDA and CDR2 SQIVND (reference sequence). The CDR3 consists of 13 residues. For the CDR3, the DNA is TGTGCCAGTACCAAGACAGGGTCCTACGAGCAGTACTTC. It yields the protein CASTKTGSYEQYF.

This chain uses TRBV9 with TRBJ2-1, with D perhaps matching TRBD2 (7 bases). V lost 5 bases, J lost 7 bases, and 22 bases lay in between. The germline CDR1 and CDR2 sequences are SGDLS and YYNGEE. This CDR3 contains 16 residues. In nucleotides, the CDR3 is TGTGCCAGCAGTCATCCTAGCGGAGGGGGGTGGAATGAGCAGTTCTTC. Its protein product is CASSHPSGGGWNEQFF.